Below are 19 T cell receptor beta chains sequenced from a single sample in a study of blood T cells in healthy people across ages. Next came a second PCR, run for about 6 to 12 cycles, which used a sample-barcoded 5' primer along with a J-beta primer mix. TCRdb re-analysed the 5' RACE reads in MiXCR, keeping a single row per CDR3 protein. The table lists about 670,000 distinct CDR3 sequences, about 50% of them singletons. Specimen: blood. The source of these receptors is a woman older than 75 in good health.

The genes are TRBV6-1 and TRBJ1-1; no clear D. CDR3 size: 14 residues. Trimming took 4 bases from V and 6 from J, leaving 15 bases between them. CDR1 is MNHNS and CDR2 is SASEGT in the germline V gene. CDR3: CASSVGPHNAEAFF. DNA for the CDR3: TGTGCCAGCAGTGTGGGCCCACACAACGCTGAAGCTTTCTTT.

This clonotype was counted between two and nine times. The chain links TRBV20-1 to TRBJ1-3; TRBD1 matches 8 bases. Trimming took 5 bases from V and 6 from J; bases not matched to a gene: 9. This CDR3 has 14 residues. The germline V gene has CDR1 DFQATT and CDR2 SNEGSKA (reference sequence). The CDR3 sequence: CSAPYSQGANTIYF. CDR3 sequence (DNA): TGCAGTGCTCCGTACTCCCAGGGGGCAAACACCATATATTTT.

This clonotype showed up many times. The V gene is TRBV27, the J gene TRBJ2-1; TRBD2 agrees at 12 bases. The trim removed 7 bases at V and 4 bases at J, leaving 8 bases unmatched. Germline lookup yields CDR1 MNHEY and CDR2 SMNVEV (reference sequence). The CDR3 length is 16 residues. CDR3 loop: CASNPSGGARYNEQFF. The CDR3, as DNA: TGTGCCAGCAATCCTAGCGGGGGGGCGAGATACAATGAGCAGTTCTTC.

Comment on this clonotype: A much bigger clone sits one base away, suggesting this may be a read error. The rearrangement joins TRBV15 to TRBJ1-5; 7 bases agree with TRBD1. CDR1 and CDR2 (germline): LNHNV, YYDKDF (reference sequence). There are 14 residues in the CDR3. With 8 bases clipped from V and 5 bases from J, the junction kept 9 bases outside the gene matches. CDR3 sequence reads: CATSQGTAYQPQHF. The CDR3 DNA follows: TGTGCCACCTCCCAGGGGACAGCCTATCAGCCCCAGCATTTT.

This clonotype was seen repeatedly, ten times or more. This chain uses TRBV10-3 with TRBJ2-5; D is perhaps TRBD1 or TRBD2 (6 bases each). V was pared by 4 bases and J by 2 bases, with 20 bases between. This CDR3 spans 17 amino acids. Germline assignment: CDR1 ENHRY and CDR2 SYGVKD. CDR3 region: CAISGSRGLDSQETQYF. DNA for the CDR3: TGTGCCATCAGTGGCTCTCGGGGGCTTGATAGTCAAGAGACCCAGTACTTC.

This clonotype has at least ten counts. V gene TRBV20-1 combines with J gene TRBJ2-6; D unclear. The CDR3 is 14 amino acids. With 1 base removed from V and 0 bases from J, the gap between germline ends came to 4 bases. Germline CDR1 reads DFQATT; CDR2 reads SNEGSKA (reference sequence). In DNA form, the CDR3 reads TGCAGTGCTAGAGCTGTCTCTGGGGCCAACGTCCTGACTTTC. This codes for CSARAVSGANVLTF.

This clonotype was found once. The V gene is TRBV20-1, the J gene TRBJ2-5; tentatively, D is TRBD1 or TRBD2 (5 bases each). Judging by the DNA end, TRBJ2-7 fits better; the J call may be wrong. The germline V gene encodes CDR1 DFQATT and CDR2 SNEGSKA (reference sequence). The CDR3 is made up of 13 amino acids. CDR3 coding DNA: TGCAGTGTTCCGGGGACGATCCGTGACGAGCAGTACTTC. Translation: CSVPGTIRDEQYF.

This clonotype appeared many times. The chain combines TRBV4-1 with TRBJ2-3; unclear D gene. The CDR3 runs to 16 residues. Germline V gene data show CDR1 as MGHRA and CDR2 as YSYEKL. Trimming removed 3 bases at V and 3 bases at J, with 16 bases between. CDR3 amino acids: CASSHLGRLLTDTQYF. Here the CDR3 DNA reads TGCGCCAGCAGCCACTTAGGTCGGTTACTGACAGATACGCAGTATTTT.

The chain employs TRBV20-1 and TRBJ2-1; D is uncertain. The germline CDR1 and CDR2 sequences are DFQATT and SNEGSKA (reference sequence). The CDR3 runs to 14 residues. Trimming took 6 bases from V and 4 from J, leaving 16 bases between them. For the CDR3, the DNA is TGCAGTGCCTACCCCGAGGAACCTTACAATGAGCAGTTCTTC. It codes for CSAYPEEPYNEQFF.

V usage is TRBV10-3 and J usage is TRBJ1-4, with D tentatively TRBD1 (5 bases). Trimming took off 4 bases at V and 7 bases at J, with 7 bases between the two ends. From germline, CDR1 is ENHRY and CDR2 SYGVKD. CDR3 length equals 12 residues. The CDR3 bases are TGTGCCATCAGTGGGACAAGTGAAAAACTGTTTTTT. Protein: CAISGTSEKLFF.

This clonotype was counted ten times or more. The rearrangement joins TRBV7-8 to TRBJ2-3, with 11 nucleotides matching TRBD2. Trimming at V came to 5 bases and at J to 2 bases, leaving 3 bases not matched to a gene. This CDR3 region has 15 residues. The V gene's germline CDR1 is SGHVS and CDR2 FQNEAQ. The CDR3 coding sequence is TGTGCCAGCAGCACGGGACTAGCGGCCACAGATACGCAGTATTTT. Its protein product is CASSTGLAATDTQYF.

This clonotype was counted a few times. The chain joins TRBV20-1 to TRBJ1-1, with TRBD1 identical over 7 bases. With 3 bases clipped from V and 8 bases from J, the junction kept 6 bases outside the gene matches. CDR3 length equals 12 residues. CDR1 and CDR2 from the germline V gene are DFQATT and SNEGSKA (reference sequence). CDR3 DNA sequence: TGCAGTGCTAGCCCAAACAGGGGAGAAGCTTTCTTT. It codes for CSASPNRGEAFF.

The chain couples TRBV18 to TRBJ1-2; D perhaps matches TRBD1 (6 bases). This CDR3 has 15 residues. V lost 4 bases to trimming and J lost 6 bases, with 18 bases between them. Germline values: CDR1 KGHSH, CDR2 LQKENI. The CDR3 DNA reads TGTGCCAGCTCACTTACTATACAGGGTGAGGATGGCTACACCTTC. It codes for CASSLTIQGEDGYTF. The entire variable domain, with the rest obtained from reference TRBV18 and TRBJ1-2, is as follows: NAGVMQNPRHLVRRRGQEARLRCSPMKGHSHVYWYRQLPEEGLKFMVYLQKENIIDESGMPKERFSAEFPKEGPSILRIQQVVRGDSAAYFCASSLTIQGEDGYTFGSGTRLTVV.

Comments on this clonotype: A much larger clone differs from this one at a single base, so this may be a read error. V usage is TRBV7-9 and J usage is TRBJ2-1; D remains ambiguous. Germline CDR1 and CDR2: SEHNR and FQNEAQ (reference sequence). CDR3 length: 14 residues. V was clipped by 5 bases and J by 15 bases, with 23 bases between them. CDR3 sequence: CASSGNLITDARFF. CDR3 DNA: TGTGCCAGCAGCGGTAACCTGATAACGGATGCCCGGTTCTTC.

This clonotype was detected ten times or more. The genes are TRBV10-3 and TRBJ2-5; perhaps TRBD2 as D (6 bases). CDR1 ENHRY and CDR2 SYGVKD come from the germline V gene. V was cut by 4 bases and J by 2 bases, with 11 bases left in between. The CDR3 runs 14 residues. The CDR3 DNA follows: TGTGCCATCAGTGCGGAGGGACCACAAGAGACCCAGTACTTC. Translation: CAISAEGPQETQYF.

This clonotype was seen only once. It may be a read error: a sequence one base away is much more abundant. This rearrangement joins TRBV2 to TRBJ2-7, with D maybe TRBD2 (5 bases). There are 11 residues in the CDR3. The ends were cut back, 8 bases at V and 10 bases at J, with 15 bases in the middle. The V gene's germline CDR1 is SNHLY and CDR2 FYNNEI. The CDR3 sequence: CASRAEEAQYF. CDR3 DNA: TGTGCCAGCCGAGCGGAAGAGGCCCAGTACTTC. Variable domain in full (rest from reference TRBV2 and TRBJ2-7): EPEVTQTPSHQVTQMGQEVILRCVPISNHLYFYWYRQILGQKVEFLVSFYNNEISEKSEIFDDQFSVERPDGSNFTLKIRSTKLEDSAMYFCASRAEEAQYFGPGTRLTVT.

This clonotype was detected a few times. The chain is built from TRBV2 and TRBJ2-2; D gene ambiguous. The CDR3 spans 15 residues. Looked up from germline, CDR1 is SNHLY and CDR2 is FYNNEI. V was shortened by 3 bases and J by 0 bases, with 8 bases between the two germline ends. The CDR3 DNA follows: TGTGCCAGCAGTGATCTGAGAGCGAACACCGGGGAGCTGTTTTTT. This encodes CASSDLRANTGELFF.

This clonotype was counted at least ten times. The chain is built from TRBV3-1 and TRBJ2-1; TRBD2 aligns across 7 bases. This CDR3 comprises 16 residues. Germline loops: CDR1 LGHDT, CDR2 YNNKEL (reference sequence). Losses at the gene ends were 0 bases for V and 3 bases for J; bases not matched to a gene: 5. The CDR3, as DNA: TGTGCCAGCAGCCAAGACGCTAGCGGCTACTACAATGAGCAGTTCTTC. This codes for CASSQDASGYYNEQFF.

This chain links TRBV10-3 with TRBJ2-1, with D perhaps matching TRBD1 or TRBD2 (5 bases each). Trimming removed 5 bases from V and 4 bases from J, with 15 bases in between. The CDR3 is made up of 15 amino acids. The germline gives CDR1 ENHRY, CDR2 SYGVKD. This CDR3 reads CAISSGTRFYNEQFF. DNA of the CDR3: TGTGCCATCAGTAGTGGGACGCGATTTTACAATGAGCAGTTCTTC.